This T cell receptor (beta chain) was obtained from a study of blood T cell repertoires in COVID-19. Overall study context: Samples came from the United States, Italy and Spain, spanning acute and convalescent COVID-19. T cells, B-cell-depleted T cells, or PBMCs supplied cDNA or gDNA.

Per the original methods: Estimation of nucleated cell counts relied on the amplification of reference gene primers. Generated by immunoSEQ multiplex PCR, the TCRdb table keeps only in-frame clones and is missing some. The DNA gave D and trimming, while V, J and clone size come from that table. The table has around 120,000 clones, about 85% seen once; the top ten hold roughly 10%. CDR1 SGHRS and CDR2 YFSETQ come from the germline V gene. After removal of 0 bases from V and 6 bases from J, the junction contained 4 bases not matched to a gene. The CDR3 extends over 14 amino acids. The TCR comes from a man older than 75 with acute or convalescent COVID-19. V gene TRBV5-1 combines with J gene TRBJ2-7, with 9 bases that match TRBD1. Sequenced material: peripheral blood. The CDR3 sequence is CASSLVGQGPEQYF. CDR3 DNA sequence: TGCGCCAGCAGCTTGGTGGGACAGGGACCCGAGCAGTACTTC.